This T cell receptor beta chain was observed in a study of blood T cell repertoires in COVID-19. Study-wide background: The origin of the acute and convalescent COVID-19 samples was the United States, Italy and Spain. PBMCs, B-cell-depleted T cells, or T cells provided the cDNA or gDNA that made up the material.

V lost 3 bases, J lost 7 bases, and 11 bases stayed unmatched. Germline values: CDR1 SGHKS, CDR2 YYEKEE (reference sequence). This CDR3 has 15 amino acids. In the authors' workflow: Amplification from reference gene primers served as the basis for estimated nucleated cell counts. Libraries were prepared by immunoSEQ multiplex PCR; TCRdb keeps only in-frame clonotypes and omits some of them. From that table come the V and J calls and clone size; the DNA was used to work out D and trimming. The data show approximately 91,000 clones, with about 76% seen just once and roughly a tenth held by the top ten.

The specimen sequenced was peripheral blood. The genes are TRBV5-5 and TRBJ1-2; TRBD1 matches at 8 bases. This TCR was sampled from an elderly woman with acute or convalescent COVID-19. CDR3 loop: CASSSPTQGARGYTF. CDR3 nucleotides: TGTGCCAGCAGCTCCCCTACCCAGGGGGCGCGTGGCTACACCTTC.